The next 5 T cell receptor beta chains were all read from a single sample in a study of blood T cell repertoires in COVID-19. Measured with immunoSEQ multiplex PCR; TCRdb has only the in-frame clones, and not every one. The table shows tens of thousands of clones, with 70% to 90% occurring only once. Sequenced material: peripheral blood. These TCRs come from a human donor in a cohort sampled during active COVID-19.

The genes are TRBV6-5 and TRBJ1-2, with D maybe TRBD1 (5 bases). The V end was cut by 2 bases, the J end by 5 bases, with 12 bases between. Germline CDR1 reads MNHEY; CDR2 reads SVGAGI. The CDR3 runs 14 residues. The CDR3: CASSYRGVGYGYTF. CDR3 bases: TGTGCCAGCAGTTACCGGGGGGTAGGATATGGCTACACCTTC.

This clone has more than one count but fewer than ten. The chain has TRBV30 and TRBJ1-2; D is ambiguous. The CDR3 is 16 residues long. V lost 2 bases and J 8 bases, leaving 24 bases between the germline ends. Germline values: CDR1 GTSNPN, CDR2 SVGIG (reference sequence). The CDR3 loop is CAWSPQRGRLWAGYTF. The CDR3 DNA follows: TGTGCCTGGAGTCCCCAGAGAGGGCGGCTCTGGGCAGGCTACACCTTC.

The chain couples TRBV6-1 to TRBJ1-6; no firm D call. Looked up from germline, CDR1 is MNHNS and CDR2 is SASEGT. V was shortened by 4 bases and J by 9 bases, with 22 bases between the two germline ends. CDR3 size: 17 residues. The CDR3: CASSVDSGSVVGSPLHF. CDR3 DNA: TGTGCCAGCAGTGTAGATTCGGGTTCAGTGGTAGGTTCACCCCTCCACTTT.

This clone was picked up one time. The chain carries TRBV5-1 and TRBJ1-3, with TRBD1 identical over 8 bases. This CDR3 comprises 18 residues. V shed 0 bases and J 0 bases; nucleotides not matched to a gene: 8. Germline CDR1 SGHRS, CDR2 YFSETQ. Here the CDR3 reads CASSLVQGAINSGNTIYF. The DNA of the CDR3 is TGCGCCAGCAGCTTGGTCCAGGGGGCTATCAACTCTGGAAACACCATATATTTT.

The chain is built from TRBV7-8 and TRBJ2-3; 13 positions agree with TRBD2. Germline V CDR1 and CDR2: SGHVS, FQNEAQ. CDR3 length equals 15 residues. The ends lost 2 bases at V and 6 bases at J; junction bases unmatched: 2. CDR3 nucleotides: TGTGCCAGCAGCTTACGACTAGCGGGGGGTGATACGCAGTATTTT. Its protein product is CASSLRLAGGDTQYF.